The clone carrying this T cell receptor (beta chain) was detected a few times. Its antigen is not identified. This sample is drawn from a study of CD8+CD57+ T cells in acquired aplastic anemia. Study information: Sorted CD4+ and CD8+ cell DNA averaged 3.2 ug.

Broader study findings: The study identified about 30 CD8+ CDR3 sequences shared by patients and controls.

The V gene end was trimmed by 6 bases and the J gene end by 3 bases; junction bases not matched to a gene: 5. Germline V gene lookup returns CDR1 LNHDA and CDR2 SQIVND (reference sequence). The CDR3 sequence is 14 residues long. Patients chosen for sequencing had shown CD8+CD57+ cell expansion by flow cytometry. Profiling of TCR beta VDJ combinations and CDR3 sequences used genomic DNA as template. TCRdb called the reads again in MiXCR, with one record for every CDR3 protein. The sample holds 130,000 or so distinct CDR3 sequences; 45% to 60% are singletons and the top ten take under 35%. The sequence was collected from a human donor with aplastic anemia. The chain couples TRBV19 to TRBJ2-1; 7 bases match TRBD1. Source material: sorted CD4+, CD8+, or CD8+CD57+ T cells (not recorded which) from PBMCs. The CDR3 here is CASRPGQSYNEQFF. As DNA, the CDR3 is TGTGCCAGTAGGCCGGGACAGAGCTACAATGAGCAGTTCTTC.